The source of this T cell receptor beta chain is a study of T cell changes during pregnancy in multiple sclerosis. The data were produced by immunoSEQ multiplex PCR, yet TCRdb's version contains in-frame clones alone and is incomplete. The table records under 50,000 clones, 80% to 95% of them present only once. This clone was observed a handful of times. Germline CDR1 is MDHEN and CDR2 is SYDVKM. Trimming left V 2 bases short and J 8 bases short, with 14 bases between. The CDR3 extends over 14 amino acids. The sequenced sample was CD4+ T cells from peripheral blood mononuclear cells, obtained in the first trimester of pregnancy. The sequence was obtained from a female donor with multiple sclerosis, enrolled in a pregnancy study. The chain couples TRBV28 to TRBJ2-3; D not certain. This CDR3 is CASSLLRDRATQYF. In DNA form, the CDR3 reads TGTGCCAGCAGTTTACTCCGAGATCGAGCTACGCAGTATTTT.